Following are 3 T cell receptor beta chains from one sample sequenced in a study of cytomegalovirus exposure and HLA in healthy donors. With 60 Vbeta and 13 Jbeta primers, the PCR was carried out. The assay was immunoSEQ multiplex PCR, and TCRdb's table has in-frame clones only and misses some. This sample has under 200,000 clones, with around nine tenths found just once. The sample comprised PBMCs. These receptors came from a woman aged 18-29 years in good health and CMV-seronegative.

The chain carries TRBV9 and TRBJ1-4; 8 nucleotides match TRBD1. Germline CDR1 SGDLS, CDR2 YYNGEE. The junction had 4 bases not matched to a gene; V was cut back by 4 bases and J by 5 bases. The CDR3 runs to 14 residues. CDR3: CASSPDRGNEKLFF. CDR3 nucleotide sequence: TGTGCCAGCAGCCCCGACAGGGGAAATGAAAAACTGTTTTTT. The full variable domain, completed using reference TRBV9 and TRBJ1-4, is DSGVTQTPKHLITATGQRVTLRCSPRSGDLSVYWYQQSLDQGLQFLIQYYNGEERAKGNILERFSAQQFPDLHSELNLSSLELGDSALYFCASSPDRGNEKLFFGSGTQLSVL.

The chain carries TRBV9 and TRBJ1-6; D is uncertain. Trimming cost V 0 bases and J 7 bases, with 8 bases left between them. CDR3 size: 14 residues. The germline gives CDR1 SGDLS, CDR2 YYNGEE. Here the CDR3 DNA reads TGTGCCAGCAGCGTAGAGTCGGGAAATTCACCCCTCCACTTT. This gives the protein CASSVESGNSPLHF.

The gene calls are TRBV10-2 and TRBJ2-3, with D possibly matching TRBD1 (5 bases). Trimming removed 9 bases from V and 3 bases from J, with 13 bases in between. The CDR3 runs to 13 residues. CDR1 is WSHSY and CDR2 is SAAADI in the germline V gene. CDR3 protein: CASRQIGTDTQYF. DNA of the CDR3: TGCGCCAGTCGACAGATCGGGACAGATACGCAGTATTTT.